This T cell receptor beta chain was identified in a study of blood T cell repertoires in COVID-19. Study as a whole: COVID-19 samples, acute and convalescent, were from the United States, Italy and Spain. In each case, the material was cDNA or gDNA derived from T cells, B-cell-depleted T cells, or PBMCs.

In germline, CDR1 is LNHNV, CDR2 YYDKDF (reference sequence). V was clipped by 5 bases and J by 7 bases, with 19 bases between them. The CDR3 spans 15 residues. Methods used by the authors: Quantification of nucleated cells was approximated via reference gene primer amplification. Profiled with immunoSEQ multiplex PCR; TCRdb holds only in-frame clones, not every one. The V and J calls and clone size come from that table; D and trimming were worked out from the DNA. Among around 270,000 clones listed, less than 90% were seen once. The V call is TRBV15, the J call TRBJ2-3; TRBD2 is a possible D gene (5 bases). The origin of this receptor is a man in his sixties with acute or convalescent COVID-19. Sequenced material: peripheral blood. CDR3 sequence reads: CATSRTYTEDYTQYF. CDR3 sequence (DNA): TGTGCCACCAGCCGAACCTACACGGAGGATTATACGCAGTATTTT.